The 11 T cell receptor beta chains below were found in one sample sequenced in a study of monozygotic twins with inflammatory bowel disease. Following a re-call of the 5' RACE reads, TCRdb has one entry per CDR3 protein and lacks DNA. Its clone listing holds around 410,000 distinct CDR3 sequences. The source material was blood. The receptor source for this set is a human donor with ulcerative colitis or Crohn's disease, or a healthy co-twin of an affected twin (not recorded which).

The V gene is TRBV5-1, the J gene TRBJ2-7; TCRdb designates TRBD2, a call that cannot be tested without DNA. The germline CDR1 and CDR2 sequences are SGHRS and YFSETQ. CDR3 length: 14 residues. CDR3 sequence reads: CASSSGGGTYEQYF.

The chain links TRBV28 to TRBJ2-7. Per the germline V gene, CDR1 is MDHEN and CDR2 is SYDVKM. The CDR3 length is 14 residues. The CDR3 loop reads CASSSNSPSLEQYF.

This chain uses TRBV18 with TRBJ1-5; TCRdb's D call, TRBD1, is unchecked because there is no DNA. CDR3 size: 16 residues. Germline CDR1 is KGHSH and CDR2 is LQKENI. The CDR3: CASSLQGGVSNQPQHF.

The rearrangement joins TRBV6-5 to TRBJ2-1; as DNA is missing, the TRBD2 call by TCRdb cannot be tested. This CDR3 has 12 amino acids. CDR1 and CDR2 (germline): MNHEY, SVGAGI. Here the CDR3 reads CASSYEGFEQFF.

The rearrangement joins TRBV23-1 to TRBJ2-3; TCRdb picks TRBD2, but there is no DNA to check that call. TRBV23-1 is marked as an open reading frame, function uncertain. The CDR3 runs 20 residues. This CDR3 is CASSQSLSGAGGPEGDTQYF.

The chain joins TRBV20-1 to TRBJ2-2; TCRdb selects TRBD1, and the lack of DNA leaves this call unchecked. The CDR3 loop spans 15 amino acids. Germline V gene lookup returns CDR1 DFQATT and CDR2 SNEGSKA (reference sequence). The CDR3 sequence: CSARGQGTNTGELFF.

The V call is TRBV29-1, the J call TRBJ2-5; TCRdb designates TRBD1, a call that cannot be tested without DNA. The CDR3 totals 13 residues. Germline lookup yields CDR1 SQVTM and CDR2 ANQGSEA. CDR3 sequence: CSVSSGQGLAQYF.

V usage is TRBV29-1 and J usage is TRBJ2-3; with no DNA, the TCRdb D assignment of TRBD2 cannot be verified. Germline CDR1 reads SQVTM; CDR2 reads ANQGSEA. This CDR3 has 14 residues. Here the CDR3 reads CSVEAGDTTDTQYF.

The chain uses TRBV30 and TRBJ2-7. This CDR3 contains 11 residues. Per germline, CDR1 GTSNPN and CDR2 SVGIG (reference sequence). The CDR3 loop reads CAWMAEYEQYF.

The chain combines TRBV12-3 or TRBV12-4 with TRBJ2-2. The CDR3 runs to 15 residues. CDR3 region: CASSLAGPYTGELFF.

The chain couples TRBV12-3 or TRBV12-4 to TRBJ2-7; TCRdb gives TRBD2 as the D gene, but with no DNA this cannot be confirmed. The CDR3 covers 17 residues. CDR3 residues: CASSSAAGLAGVGEQYF.